The T cell receptor beta chain described here comes from a study of a mutant IDH1 vaccine in newly diagnosed glioma. Across the study: Commencement of vaccination occurred 4-6 weeks following radiotherapy alone, or concurrently with temozolomide cycles. Treated individuals were 62.5% male and approximately 40% female, averaging about 42 years of age.

V lost 5 bases, J lost 2 bases, and 7 bases lay in between. Germline values: CDR1 SEHNR, CDR2 FQNEAQ (reference sequence). The CDR3 has 12 residues. In the case of this clone: The antigen is undetermined.

The protocol was immunoSEQ multiplex PCR, while the TCRdb copy is restricted to in-frame clones and leaves out a portion. The sample consists of 70,000 to 95,000 clones, 75% to 90% of them appearing once. The time point is: week 23, last vaccination. Doses of 300 ug of mutant IDH1 20-mer peptide were given with topical imiquimod. Donors had new WHO grade 3 or 4 IDH1-mutant, ATRX-lost astrocytomas. The sample here was PBMCs, taken from a glioma patient whose treatment included an IDH1 peptide vaccine. The chain is built from TRBV7-9 and TRBJ2-7, with D possibly being TRBD2 (5 bases). The clonotype originates from a woman between 45 and 60 years old with glioma. The chain's CDR3 is CASSPTTYEQYF. The DNA of the CDR3 is TGTGCCAGCAGCCCGACTACCTACGAGCAGTACTTC.